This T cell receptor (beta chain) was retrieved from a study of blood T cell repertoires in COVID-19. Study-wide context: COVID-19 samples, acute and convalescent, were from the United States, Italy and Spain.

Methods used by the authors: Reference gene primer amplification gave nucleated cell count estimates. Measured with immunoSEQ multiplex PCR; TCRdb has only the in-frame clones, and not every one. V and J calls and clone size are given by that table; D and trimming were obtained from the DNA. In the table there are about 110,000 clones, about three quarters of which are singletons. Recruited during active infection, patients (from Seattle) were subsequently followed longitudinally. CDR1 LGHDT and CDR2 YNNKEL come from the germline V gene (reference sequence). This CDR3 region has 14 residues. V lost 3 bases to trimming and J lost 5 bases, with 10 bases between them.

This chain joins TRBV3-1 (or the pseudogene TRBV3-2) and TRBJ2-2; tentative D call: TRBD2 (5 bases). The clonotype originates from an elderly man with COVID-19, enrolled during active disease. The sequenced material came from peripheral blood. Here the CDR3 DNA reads TGTGCCAGCAGCCAGACCGGGATAACCGGGGAGCTGTTTTTT. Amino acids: CASSQTGITGELFF.